This passage covers 6 T cell receptor beta chains from one sample sequenced in a study of T cell changes during pregnancy in multiple sclerosis. Assay: immunoSEQ multiplex PCR; the TCRdb copy retains only in-frame clones and omits some. The sample yields tens of thousands of clones, around 90% seen once. The specimen was peripheral blood, collected in the second trimester of pregnancy. The receptors shown here come from a female donor in good health, enrolled as a control in a pregnancy study.

The chain recombines TRBV14 with TRBJ1-5; no definite D call. The V gene lost 0 bases and the J gene lost 4 bases, with 7 bases spanning the gap. CDR1 and CDR2 from the germline V gene are SGHDN and FVKESK. This CDR3 spans 14 amino acids. The CDR3 spells CASSQDGGNQPQHF. Written as DNA, the CDR3 is TGTGCCAGCAGCCAAGACGGAGGAAATCAGCCCCAGCATTTT.

The V gene is TRBV7-9, the J gene TRBJ2-1; D is unresolved. Trimming removed 1 base from V and 7 bases from J, with 5 bases in between. The CDR3 totals 12 residues. Germline V CDR1 and CDR2: SEHNR, FQNEAQ (reference sequence). CDR3: CASSLVANEQFF. CDR3 DNA sequence: TGTGCCAGCAGCTTAGTGGCAAATGAGCAGTTCTTC.

This chain joins TRBV4-1 and TRBJ2-5; 9 bases are a match to TRBD2. Germline V gene lookup returns CDR1 MGHRA and CDR2 YSYEKL. The trim removed 4 bases at V and 4 bases at J, leaving 13 bases unmatched. This CDR3 is built from 17 residues. The CDR3 coding sequence is TGCGCCAGCAGCCCCCGGGGTAGCGGGAGTCAGGGAGAGACCCAGTACTTC. It specifies CASSPRGSGSQGETQYF.

The V call is TRBV27, the J call TRBJ2-5, with D possibly TRBD2 on 5 matching bases. Germline V gene data show CDR1 as MNHEY and CDR2 as SMNVEV (reference sequence). The CDR3 has 14 amino acids. V lost 5 bases, J lost 7 bases, and 17 bases lay in between. Written as DNA, the CDR3 is TGTGCCAGCAGTAAGGAGGAATTCATCGGGACCCAGTACTTC. Translating gives CASSKEEFIGTQYF.

This sequence joins TRBV18 and TRBJ1-1; unclear D gene. The length of the CDR3 is 13 residues. Looked up from germline, CDR1 is KGHSH and CDR2 is LQKENI. V was pared by 6 bases and J by 1 base, with 9 bases between. Here the CDR3 reads CASSRAGNTEAFF. CDR3 coding DNA: TGTGCCAGCTCCCGGGCGGGGAACACTGAAGCTTTCTTT.

The chain links TRBV30 to TRBJ2-7; D may be TRBD2 (6 bases). V was cut by 5 bases and J by 1 base, with 12 bases left in between. Germline V CDR1 and CDR2: GTSNPN, SVGIG (reference sequence). The CDR3 is 13 residues long. In DNA form, the CDR3 reads TGTGCCTGGGGGGAGGCGGGATCCTACGAGCAGTACTTC. Translated, it gives CAWGEAGSYEQYF.